This TCR beta chain was retrieved from a study of blood T cell repertoires in COVID-19. The wider study: From the United States, Italy and Spain came samples of acute and convalescent COVID-19.

Authors' analysis steps: Quantification of nucleated cells was approximated via reference gene primer amplification. Here immunoSEQ multiplex PCR was the method, and the copy in TCRdb shows in-frame clones only, minus some. That table gives V, J and clone size, and the DNA gave D and trimming. The sample lists about 150,000 clones, roughly 89% seen once, with around 5.4% in the top ten. Germline V gene lookup returns CDR1 SGHTA and CDR2 FQGNSA. V lost 4 bases, J lost 7 bases, and 9 bases stayed unmatched. The length of the CDR3 is 15 residues. This receptor was identified in a woman in her fifties or sixties who had been exposed to COVID-19. Sequencing used PBMCs or T cells enriched from blood (not recorded which). The chain employs TRBV7-2 and TRBJ2-1; 8 bases are shared with TRBD1. In DNA, the CDR3 is TGTGCCAGCAGCTCCGACAGGGGATTGAGGAATGAGCAGTTCTTC. It codes for CASSSDRGLRNEQFF.